The 22 T cell receptor beta chains below were found in one sample sequenced in a study of beta chain features in type 1 diabetes. Every bit of the isolated RNA underwent reverse transcription, so sequencing read expressed TCRB transcripts. The repertoire was sequenced with immunoSEQ multiplex PCR; TCRdb's copy has only in-frame clones and lacks some. This table holds about 150,000 clones, 7.5% to 10% found once. What was sequenced was central memory CD4+ T cells from blood. These receptor sequences come from a woman between 18 and 30 years old in good health.

The gene calls are TRBV5-4 and TRBJ1-1, with TRBD1 matching over 7 bases. Germline V CDR1 and CDR2: SGHNT, YYREEE (reference sequence). V was clipped by 4 bases and J by 8 bases; unmatched bases: 5. This CDR3 spans 12 amino acids. The CDR3 sequence: CASSTGQVEAFF. In nucleotides, the CDR3 is TGTGCCAGCAGCACCGGACAGGTGGAAGCTTTCTTT. The full variable domain, in which reference TRBV5-4 and TRBJ1-1 provide the parts outside the CDR3, is ETGVTQSPTHLIKTRGQQVTLRCSSQSGHNTVSWYQQALGQGPQFIFQYYREEENGRGNFPPRFSGLQFPNYSSELNVNALELDDSALYLCASSTGQVEAFFGQGTRLTVV.

The rearrangement links TRBV18 to TRBJ2-5, with a tentative D call TRBD1 (5 bases). The V end was cut by 0 bases, the J end by 5 bases, with 10 bases between. Germline V gene sequence: CDR1 KGHSH, CDR2 LQKENI. The CDR3 covers 14 residues. CDR3 sequence reads: CASSPPSGLETQYF. CDR3 coding DNA: TGTGCCAGCTCACCACCTTCAGGGTTGGAGACCCAGTACTTC.

This clone was seen a handful of times. The V gene is TRBV5-1, the J gene TRBJ2-1; D perhaps matches TRBD1 (6 bases). This CDR3 comprises 18 residues. The V end lost 5 bases, the J end lost 1 base, and 22 bases lay between the germline ends. Germline assignment: CDR1 SGHRS and CDR2 YFSETQ. In DNA, the CDR3 is TGCGCCAGCAGTGGAGTCGACAGGCAAGGCCTATCCTACAATGAGCAGTTCTTC. It codes for CASSGVDRQGLSYNEQFF.

The chain combines TRBV12-5 with TRBJ2-5; D unclear. CDR1 and CDR2 from the germline V gene are LGHNT and FRNRAP. This CDR3 region has 12 residues. Trimming shortened V by 4 bases and J by 5 bases, and 8 bases separated the two germline ends. This CDR3 reads CASGSSGETQYF. The CDR3 DNA reads TGTGCTAGTGGTTCCTCCGGGGAGACCCAGTACTTC.

The V call is TRBV27, the J call TRBJ2-1, with 9 bases aligning to TRBD1. Trimming cost V 6 bases and J 4 bases; bases outside gene matches: 4. The CDR3 loop spans 14 amino acids. Germline V gives CDR1 MNHEY, CDR2 SMNVEV (reference sequence). CDR3 sequence reads: CASSPTGGYNEQFF. The CDR3 DNA sequence: TGTGCCAGCAGCCCGACAGGGGGGTACAATGAGCAGTTCTTC.

This clone came up a few times. J is TRBJ1-1 and V is TRBV7-2; TRBD1 matches at 7 bases. CDR1 and CDR2 (germline): SGHTA, FQGNSA. This CDR3 has 13 amino acids. V was pared by 4 bases and J by 10 bases, with 9 bases of the junction left unmatched. The CDR3 region is CASSYDRVKGAFF. In DNA form, the CDR3 reads TGTGCCAGCAGCTACGACAGGGTGAAAGGAGCTTTCTTT.

Only a few counts were recorded for this clone. V and J are TRBV5-1 and TRBJ2-6, with D possibly matching TRBD2 (5 bases). The CDR3 is 17 residues long. Trimming removed 0 bases at V and 1 base at J, with 11 bases between. In germline, CDR1 is SGHRS, CDR2 YFSETQ. This CDR3 is CASSLAGLISGANVLTF. The CDR3 region has the DNA TGCGCCAGCAGCTTGGCTGGACTTATATCTGGGGCCAACGTCCTGACTTTC. The full variable domain, its missing parts supplied by reference TRBV5-1 and TRBJ2-6, is KAGVTQTPRYLIKTRGQQVTLSCSPISGHRSVSWYQQTPGQGLQFLFEYFSETQRNKGNFPGRFSGRQFSNSRSEMNVSTLELGDSALYLCASSLAGLISGANVLTFGAGSRLTVL.

The table lists this clone with a few counts. Other DNA sequences within the sample encode an identical CDR3. The rearrangement links TRBV5-4 to TRBJ1-1; 8 positions match TRBD1. CDR1 is SGHNT, CDR2 YYREEE, per germline (reference sequence). The J segment lost 7 bases and the V segment lost 4 bases, leaving 6 bases of the junction unmatched. The CDR3 is 13 residues long. The chain's CDR3 is CASSLGGTGEAFF. In DNA, the CDR3 is TGTGCCAGCAGCCTGGGGGGGACAGGTGAAGCTTTCTTT. Combining the CDR3 with reference TRBV5-4 and TRBJ1-1 gives the whole variable domain ETGVTQSPTHLIKTRGQQVTLRCSSQSGHNTVSWYQQALGQGPQFIFQYYREEENGRGNFPPRFSGLQFPNYSSELNVNALELDDSALYLCASSLGGTGEAFFGQGTRLTVV.

Only a few counts were recorded for this clone. The identical CDR3 is also encoded by other nucleotide sequences in the sample. The rearrangement joins TRBV7-3 to TRBJ2-3; 7 bases map to TRBD2. Trimming removed 0 bases from V and 3 bases from J; junction bases left unmatched: 3. The CDR3 has 15 residues. Germline CDR1 SGHTA, CDR2 FQGTGA. The CDR3 coding sequence is TGTGCCAGCAGCTTAACCCTAGCGGAAACAGATACGCAGTATTTT. It encodes CASSLTLAETDTQYF.

The chain links TRBV11-3 to TRBJ2-3; tentative D call: TRBD2 (5 bases). Germline CDR1 reads SGHNT; CDR2 reads YENEEA. V lost 0 bases, J lost 3 bases, and 13 bases lay in between. This CDR3 comprises 16 residues. As DNA, the CDR3 is TGTGCCAGCAGCTTAGATCTCAATGGGAGAACAGATACGCAGTATTTT. Residues: CASSLDLNGRTDTQYF.

This clone was counted between two and nine times. The DNA of the CDR3 is TGTGCCAGCAGACTGAGCGGGAGCTCCTACGAGCAGTACTTC. Translating it yields CASRLSGSSYEQYF. The chain uses TRBV2 and TRBJ2-7, with 8 positions matching TRBD2. The J segment lost 0 bases and the V segment lost 6 bases, leaving 4 bases of the junction unmatched. CDR1 is SNHLY, CDR2 FYNNEI, per germline. This CDR3 comprises 14 residues.

This clone was seen more than once but under ten times. The chain combines TRBV5-6 with TRBJ2-7; 7 bases fit TRBD2. Germline CDR1 is SGHDT and CDR2 is YYEEEE. V lost 0 bases to trimming and J lost 11 bases; unmatched junction nucleotides: 5. The CDR3 sequence is 12 residues long. CDR3 nucleotides: TGTGCCAGCAGCTTGGGACTAGCCCTCAAGTACTTC. This encodes CASSLGLALKYF.

This sequence joins TRBV7-2 and TRBJ2-2; 7 nucleotides agree with TRBD2. CDR1 is SGHTA, CDR2 FQGNSA, per germline. The junction had 8 bases not matched to a gene; V was cut back by 6 bases and J by 4 bases. This CDR3 has 15 amino acids. As DNA, the CDR3 is TGTGCCAGCAGTCTCGGGACTATCCGCACCGGGGAGCTGTTTTTT. Protein product: CASSLGTIRTGELFF.

This chain uses TRBV5-1 with TRBJ2-5, with D unclear. The germline CDR1 and CDR2 sequences are SGHRS and YFSETQ. V lost 2 bases to trimming and J lost 3 bases, with 17 bases between them. CDR3 length: 16 residues. The CDR3 DNA is TGCGCCAGCAGCTTACGACCTGGAGATCCAGAAGAGACCCAGTACTTC. Protein product: CASSLRPGDPEETQYF. The full variable domain, with the rest looked up from reference TRBV5-1 and TRBJ2-5, is KAGVTQTPRYLIKTRGQQVTLSCSPISGHRSVSWYQQTPGQGLQFLFEYFSETQRNKGNFPGRFSGRQFSNSRSEMNVSTLELGDSALYLCASSLRPGDPEETQYFGPGTRLLVL.

This chain links TRBV4-3 with TRBJ2-7; 8 nucleotides line up with TRBD2. The germline CDR1 and CDR2 sequences are LGHNA and YSLEER. J lost 10 bases, V lost 0 bases, and 5 bases had no gene match. This CDR3 has 13 residues. The CDR3 sequence is CASSQDREGRQYF. For the CDR3, the DNA is TGCGCCAGCAGCCAAGATCGGGAGGGACGTCAGTACTTC.

V gene TRBV7-9 combines with J gene TRBJ1-1; TRBD1 is a possible D gene (6 bases). Trimming removed 4 bases at V and 12 bases at J, with 18 bases between. CDR3 length: 13 residues. The germline gives CDR1 SEHNR, CDR2 FQNEAQ (reference sequence). CDR3 protein: CASSSRSQGWTFF. The CDR3 nucleotides are TGTGCCAGCAGCTCGAGAAGCCAGGGGTGGACTTTCTTT.

The table lists this clone with a few counts. The chain has TRBV6-5 and TRBJ1-6; 7 bases align to TRBD1. Germline-derived CDR1 and CDR2 are MNHEY and SVGAGI. The CDR3 length is 14 residues. V lost 7 bases, J lost 10 bases, and 10 bases stayed unmatched. The CDR3 DNA reads as TGTGCCAGCACCGCACAGGGGACGGGGTCACCCCTCCACTTT. Translating gives CASTAQGTGSPLHF.

For this clone: An end of the junction differs from the germline gene, which may be a read error. The chain carries TRBV7-2 and TRBJ2-3, with 13 nucleotides matching TRBD2. The CDR3 is 13 amino acids. Germline CDR1 is SGHTA and CDR2 is FQGNSA. The CDR3 DNA is TGTGCCAGCACCCGACTAGCGGGGGGCCCGAAACGCTTT. Its protein is CASTRLAGGPKRF. Using reference TRBV7-2 and TRBJ2-3 for the parts outside the CDR3, the full variable domain is GAGVSQSPSNKVTEKGKDVELRCDPISGHTALYWYRQSLGQGLEFLIYFQGNSAPDKSGLPSDRFSAERTGGSVSTLTIQRTQQEDSAVYLCASTRLAGGPKRFGPGTRLTVL.

The chain recombines TRBV30 with TRBJ1-2, with a tentative D call TRBD1 (6 bases). Germline values: CDR1 GTSNPN, CDR2 SVGIG (reference sequence). V lost 8 bases, J lost 2 bases, and 15 bases lay in between. The CDR3 length is 13 residues. The CDR3 reads CARRQALNYGYTF. The CDR3 DNA is TGTGCCCGCCGACAGGCTCTCAACTATGGCTACACCTTC.

The V and J genes are TRBV25-1 and TRBJ2-2, with 9 positions matching TRBD1. Trimming took 7 bases from V and 7 from J; bases not matched to a gene: 4. Germline loops: CDR1 MGHDK, CDR2 SYGVNS. This CDR3 is 13 amino acids long. The CDR3 sequence: CASTGQGHGELFF. The DNA of the CDR3 is TGTGCCAGCACCGGACAGGGGCACGGGGAGCTGTTTTTT.

The CDR3 DNA reads as TGTGCCAGCAGCCGTAAAGCGGGGGGGCAAGAGACCCAGTACTTC. It is translated as CASSRKAGGQETQYF. This sequence joins TRBV5-4 and TRBJ2-5; TRBD2 aligns across 10 bases. The germline gives CDR1 SGHNT, CDR2 YYREEE (reference sequence). The CDR3 consists of 15 residues. Unmatched junction bases numbered 5, after V lost 4 bases and J lost 2 bases.

The gene calls are TRBV2 and TRBJ2-1; 16 bases fit TRBD2. This CDR3 comprises 16 residues. The germline V gene encodes CDR1 SNHLY and CDR2 FYNNEI. The ends lost 5 bases at V and 9 bases at J; junction bases unmatched: 7. The CDR3 DNA is TGTGCCAGCAGTCAGGGACTAGCGGGGGGGCAGGCTGAGCAGTTCTTC. This gives the protein CASSQGLAGGQAEQFF. Full variable domain (rest looked up from reference TRBV2 and TRBJ2-1): EPEVTQTPSHQVTQMGQEVILRCVPISNHLYFYWYRQILGQKVEFLVSFYNNEISEKSEIFDDQFSVERPDGSNFTLKIRSTKLEDSAMYFCASSQGLAGGQAEQFFGPGTRLTVL.